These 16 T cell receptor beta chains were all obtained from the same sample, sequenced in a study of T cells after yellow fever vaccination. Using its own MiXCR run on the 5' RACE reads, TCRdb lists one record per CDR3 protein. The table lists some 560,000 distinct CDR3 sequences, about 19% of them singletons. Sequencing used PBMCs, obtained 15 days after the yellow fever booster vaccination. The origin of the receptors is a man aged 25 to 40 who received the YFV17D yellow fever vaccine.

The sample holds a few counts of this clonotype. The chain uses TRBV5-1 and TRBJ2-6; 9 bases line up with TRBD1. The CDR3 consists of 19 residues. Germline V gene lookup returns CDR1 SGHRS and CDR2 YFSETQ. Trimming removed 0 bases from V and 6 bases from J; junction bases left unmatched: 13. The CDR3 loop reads CASSLAGGTGSSLANVLTF. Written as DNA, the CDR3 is TGCGCCAGCAGCTTGGCGGGCGGGACAGGGTCGTCCCTGGCCAACGTCCTGACTTTC.

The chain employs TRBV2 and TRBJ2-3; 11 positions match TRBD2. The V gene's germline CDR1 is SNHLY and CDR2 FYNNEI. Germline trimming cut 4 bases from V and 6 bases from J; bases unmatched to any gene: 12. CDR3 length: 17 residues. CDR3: CASSAVPTSGSPDTQYF. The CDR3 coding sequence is TGTGCCAGCAGTGCAGTCCCAACTAGCGGGAGCCCGGATACGCAGTATTTT.

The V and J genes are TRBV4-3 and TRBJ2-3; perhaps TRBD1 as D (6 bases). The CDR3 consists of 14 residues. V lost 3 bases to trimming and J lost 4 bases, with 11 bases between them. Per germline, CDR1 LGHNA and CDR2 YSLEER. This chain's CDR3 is CASSQAPGADTQYF. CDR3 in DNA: TGCGCCAGCAGCCAGGCCCCAGGGGCAGATACGCAGTATTTT.

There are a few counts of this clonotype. DNA of the CDR3: TGTGCCAGCAGCTTAGCGTTGGGCAGCCCCAACGAGCAGTACTTC. Protein sequence: CASSLALGSPNEQYF. The chain employs TRBV7-4 and TRBJ2-7; D uncertain. The CDR3 runs to 15 residues. Germline values: CDR1 SGHVT, CDR2 SQSDAQ. The V end lost 0 bases, the J end lost 5 bases, and 14 bases lay between the germline ends.

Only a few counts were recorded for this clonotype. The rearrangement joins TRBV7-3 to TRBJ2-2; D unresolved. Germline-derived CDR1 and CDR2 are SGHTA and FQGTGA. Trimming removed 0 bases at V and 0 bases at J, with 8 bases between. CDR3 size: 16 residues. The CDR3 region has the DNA TGTGCCAGCAGCTTAACCAGCAGTTCGAACACCGGGGAGCTGTTTTTT. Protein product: CASSLTSSSNTGELFF.

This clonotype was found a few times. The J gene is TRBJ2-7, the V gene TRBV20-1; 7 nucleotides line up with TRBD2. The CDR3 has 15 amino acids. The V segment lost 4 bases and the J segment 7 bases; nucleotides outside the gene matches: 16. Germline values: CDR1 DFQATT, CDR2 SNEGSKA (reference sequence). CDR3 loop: CSAIGFSREMGEQYF. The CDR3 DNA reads TGCAGTGCTATAGGGTTTTCGCGGGAGATGGGTGAGCAGTACTTC.

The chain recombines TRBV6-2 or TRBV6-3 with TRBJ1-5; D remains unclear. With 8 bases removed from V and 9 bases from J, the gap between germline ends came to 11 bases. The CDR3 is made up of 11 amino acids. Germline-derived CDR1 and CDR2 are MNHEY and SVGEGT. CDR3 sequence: CASRAFGPQHF. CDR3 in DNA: TGTGCCAGCCGCGCGTTCGGGCCCCAGCATTTT.

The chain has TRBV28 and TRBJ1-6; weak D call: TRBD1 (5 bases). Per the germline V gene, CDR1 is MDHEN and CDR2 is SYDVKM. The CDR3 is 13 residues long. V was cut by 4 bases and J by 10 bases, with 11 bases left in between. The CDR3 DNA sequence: TGTGCCAGCAGTTGGAGCAGGGAATCACCCCTCCACTTT. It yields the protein CASSWSRESPLHF.

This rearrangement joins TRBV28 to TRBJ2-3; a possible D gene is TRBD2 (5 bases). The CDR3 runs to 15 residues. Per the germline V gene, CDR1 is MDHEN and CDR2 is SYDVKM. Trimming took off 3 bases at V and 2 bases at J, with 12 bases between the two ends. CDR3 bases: TGTGCCAGCAGTTTGGCCCAACTAGTCACAGATACGCAGTATTTT. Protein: CASSLAQLVTDTQYF.

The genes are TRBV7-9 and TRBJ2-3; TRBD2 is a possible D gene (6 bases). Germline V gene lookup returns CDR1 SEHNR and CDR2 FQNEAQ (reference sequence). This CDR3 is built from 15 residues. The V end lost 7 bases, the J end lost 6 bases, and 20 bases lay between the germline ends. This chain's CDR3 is CASNSQRGAGDTQYF. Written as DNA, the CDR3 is TGTGCCAGCAACTCCCAGCGTGGGGCGGGGGATACGCAGTATTTT.

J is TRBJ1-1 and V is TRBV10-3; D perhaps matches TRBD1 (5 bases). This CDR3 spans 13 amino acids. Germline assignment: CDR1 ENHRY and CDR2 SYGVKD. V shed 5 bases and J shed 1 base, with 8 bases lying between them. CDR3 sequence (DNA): TGTGCCATCAGTCAAACAGGGAACACTGAAGCTTTCTTT. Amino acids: CAISQTGNTEAFF.

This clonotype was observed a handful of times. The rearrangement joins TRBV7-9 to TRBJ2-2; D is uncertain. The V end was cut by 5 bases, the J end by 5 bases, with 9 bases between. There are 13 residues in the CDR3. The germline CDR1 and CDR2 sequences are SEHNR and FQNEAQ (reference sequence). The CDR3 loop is CASSLDRTGELFF. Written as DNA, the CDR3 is TGTGCCAGCAGCCTGGATCGGACCGGGGAGCTGTTTTTT.

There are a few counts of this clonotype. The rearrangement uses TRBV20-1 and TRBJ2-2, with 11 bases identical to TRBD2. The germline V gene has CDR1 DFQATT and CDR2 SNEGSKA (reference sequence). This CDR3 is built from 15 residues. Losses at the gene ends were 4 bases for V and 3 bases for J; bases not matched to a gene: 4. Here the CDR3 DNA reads TGCAGTGCTAATAGCGGGAGGGCCTACACCGGGGAGCTGTTTTTT. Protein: CSANSGRAYTGELFF.

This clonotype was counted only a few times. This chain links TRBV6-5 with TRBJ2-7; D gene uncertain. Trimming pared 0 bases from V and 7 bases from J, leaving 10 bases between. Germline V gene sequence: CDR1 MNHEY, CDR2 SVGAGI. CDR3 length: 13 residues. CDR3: CASSYSNQGEQYF. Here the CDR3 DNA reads TGTGCCAGCAGTTACTCGAATCAAGGGGAGCAGTACTTC.

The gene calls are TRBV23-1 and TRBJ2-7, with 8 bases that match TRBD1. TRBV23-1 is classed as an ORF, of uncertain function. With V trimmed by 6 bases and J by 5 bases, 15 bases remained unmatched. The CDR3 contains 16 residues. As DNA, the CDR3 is TGCGCCAGCAGACGCTCCGGACAGGGAGTTGGCGACGAGCAGTACTTC. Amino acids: CASRRSGQGVGDEQYF.

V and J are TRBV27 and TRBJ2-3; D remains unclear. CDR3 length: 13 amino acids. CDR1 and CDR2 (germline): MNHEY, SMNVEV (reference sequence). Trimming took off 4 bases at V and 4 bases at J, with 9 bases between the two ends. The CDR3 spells CASSSPQSDTQYF. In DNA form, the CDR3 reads TGTGCCAGCAGTTCCCCACAGTCAGATACGCAGTATTTT.